These 4 T cell receptor beta chains were sequenced from one sample in a study of spatial heterogeneity in lung cancer. TCRdb re-analysed the 5' RACE reads in MiXCR, keeping a single row per CDR3 protein. This table has over 5,500 distinct CDR3 sequences, 13% to 15% appearing once. Study-wide findings and caveats: Tumor mutation count correlated with how many alpha and beta TCRs expanded intratumorally.

Which antigens these TCRs recognize remains unknown. Time point of the sample: sample taken at primary tumor resection. The source material was lung tumor tissue, sampled at surgery. These receptors originate from a male donor with early-stage non-small cell lung cancer.

This clonotype qualifies as medium-sized. This beta chain came through as a stray read in a library set up for alpha chains, and its size says little. The chain combines TRBV12-3 or TRBV12-4 with TRBJ2-1, with 7 positions matching TRBD2. CDR3 length equals 13 residues. V lost 7 bases and J lost 9; bases outside the gene matches: 9. The CDR3 reads CASKMEGRAEQFF. The CDR3 DNA is TGTGCCAGCAAAATGGAGGGGAGGGCTGAGCAGTTCTTC.

Only a few counts were recorded for this clonotype. This beta chain is an off-target read within a library intended for alpha chains, so its frequency means little. The chain uses TRBV6-2 or TRBV6-3 and TRBJ2-7; a possible D gene is TRBD1 (6 bases). The V and J ends lost 5 bases and 0 bases respectively, with 11 bases between them. CDR1 is MNHEY, CDR2 SVGEGT, per germline. This CDR3 is 14 amino acids long. The CDR3 is CASSEPGHSYEQYF. Here the CDR3 DNA reads TGTGCCAGCAGTGAACCGGGACACTCCTACGAGCAGTACTTC.

In its sample, this clonotype ranks as medium-sized. This beta chain represents an off-target read in a library built for alpha chains; its size is of limited meaning. J is TRBJ1-5 and V is TRBV10-3, with unresolved D. V was cut by 0 bases and J by 4 bases, with 7 bases left in between. CDR1 and CDR2 from the germline V gene are ENHRY and SYGVKD. CDR3 size: 14 residues. The CDR3, as DNA: TGTGCCATCAGTGAGTCGTTGGCTAATCAGCCCCAGCATTTT. Protein: CAISESLANQPQHF.

This clonotype was seen many times. Lacking the conserved final phenylalanine or tryptophan, this CDR3 likely reflects a read error. Because the CDR3's place on the DNA is in doubt, the DNA is left out and the CDR3 is given as listed by TCRdb. This beta chain is a stray sequence in a library constructed for alpha chains; its clone size is not meaningful. The CDR3 here is CASRPDDCPC. This chain uses TRBV12-3 or TRBV12-4 with TRBJ2-7. Inclusive of both ends, the CDR3 amounts to 10 amino acids.